A selection of T cell receptor beta chains follows, all from one sample in a study of cytomegalovirus exposure and HLA in healthy donors. Assay used: immunoSEQ multiplex PCR; TCRdb lists only in-frame clones, some missing. The sample yields a few hundred thousand clones, about 82% seen once. Sequenced material: PBMCs. Source of these receptors: a man younger than 45 in good health and CMV-seronegative. Both conserved end residues are part of each CDR3. Each record gives: clone size, V gene, D gene, J gene, CDR3 protein, CDR3 DNA. A D gene is named only where the DNA matches it firmly. The size entry is marked missing in some rows and otherwise reads once, few, many or a size class.

clone_size: -; v_call: TRBV6-5; d_call: TRBD1; j_call: TRBJ1-4; cdr3_aa: CASSLRGPFGEKLFF; cdr3_nt: TGTGCCAGCAGCCTCAGGGGGCCCTTCGGTGAAAAACTGTTTTTT
clone_size: -; v_call: TRBV5-6; d_call: TRBD1; j_call: TRBJ2-1; cdr3_aa: CASSLFGLRQGNHEQFF; cdr3_nt: TGTGCCAGCAGCTTGTTTGGCTTGAGACAGGGTAACCATGAGCAGTTCTTC
clone_size: -; v_call: TRBV27; d_call: -; j_call: TRBJ2-3; cdr3_aa: CASSFLPSKDTQYF; cdr3_nt: TGTGCCAGCAGTTTCTTGCCTAGTAAAGATACGCAGTATTTT
clone_size: -; v_call: TRBV7-6; d_call: -; j_call: TRBJ2-3; cdr3_aa: CASSLGTGSSTDTQYF; cdr3_nt: TGTGCCAGCAGCTTAGGAACCGGGTCTAGCACAGATACGCAGTATTTT
clone_size: once; v_call: TRBV6-5; d_call: TRBD1; j_call: TRBJ2-2; cdr3_aa: CASRRGPGELFF; cdr3_nt: TGTGCCAGCAGAAGGGGGCCCGGGGAGCTGTTTTTT
clone_size: -; v_call: TRBV7-9; d_call: TRBD1; j_call: TRBJ1-4; cdr3_aa: CASSLWTGRDEKLFF; cdr3_nt: TGTGCCAGCAGCTTGTGGACAGGGAGGGATGAAAAACTGTTTTTT
clone_size: -; v_call: TRBV5-4; d_call: TRBD1; j_call: TRBJ2-2; cdr3_aa: CASSLGERQGALLGELFF; cdr3_nt: TGTGCCAGCAGCTTGGGGGAACGGCAGGGGGCGCTACTTGGGGAGCTGTTTTTT
clone_size: -; v_call: TRBV4-2; d_call: -; j_call: TRBJ2-1; cdr3_aa: CASSQDLGGNEQFF; cdr3_nt: TGTGCCAGCAGCCAAGATCTAGGGGGCAATGAGCAGTTCTTC
clone_size: -; v_call: TRBV12-5; d_call: TRBD1; j_call: TRBJ1-1; cdr3_aa: CASGLGQGTEAFF; cdr3_nt: TGTGCTAGTGGTTTGGGACAGGGGACTGAAGCTTTCTTT
clone_size: -; v_call: TRBV29-1; d_call: TRBD1; j_call: TRBJ2-7; cdr3_aa: CSVQGAVAYEQYF; cdr3_nt: TGCAGCGTCCAGGGGGCGGTCGCCTACGAGCAGTACTTC
clone_size: -; v_call: TRBV4-2; d_call: -; j_call: TRBJ2-7; cdr3_aa: CASSPSPGGWGSSYEQYF; cdr3_nt: TGTGCCAGCAGCCCCTCGCCCGGGGGTTGGGGGAGCTCCTACGAGCAGTACTTC
clone_size: -; v_call: TRBV7-9; d_call: -; j_call: TRBJ2-5; cdr3_aa: CASSGGSGGWKQETQYF; cdr3_nt: TGTGCCAGCAGCGGGGGTAGTGGGGGGTGGAAGCAAGAGACCCAGTACTTC
clone_size: -; v_call: TRBV2; d_call: TRBD2; j_call: TRBJ2-1; cdr3_aa: CASRERLAGGRNEQFF; cdr3_nt: TGTGCCAGCAGGGAAAGACTAGCGGGGGGGCGTAATGAGCAGTTCTTC
clone_size: -; v_call: TRBV10-2; d_call: -; j_call: TRBJ2-7; cdr3_aa: CASSEQGYEQYF; cdr3_nt: TGCGCCAGCAGTGAACAGGGATACGAGCAGTACTTC
clone_size: -; v_call: TRBV19; d_call: TRBD1; j_call: TRBJ2-7; cdr3_aa: CASSIRDSYEQYF; cdr3_nt: TGTGCCAGTAGTATCAGGGACAGCTACGAGCAGTACTTC
clone_size: -; v_call: TRBV7-9; d_call: TRBD1; j_call: TRBJ2-2; cdr3_aa: CASSLRQGENTGELFF; cdr3_nt: TGTGCCAGCAGCTTAAGGCAGGGGGAGAACACCGGGGAGCTGTTTTTT
clone_size: -; v_call: TRBV5-6; d_call: -; j_call: TRBJ2-7; cdr3_aa: CASSFQTASRAGEQYF; cdr3_nt: TGTGCCAGCAGCTTCCAGACAGCCTCCCGAGCGGGCGAGCAGTACTTC